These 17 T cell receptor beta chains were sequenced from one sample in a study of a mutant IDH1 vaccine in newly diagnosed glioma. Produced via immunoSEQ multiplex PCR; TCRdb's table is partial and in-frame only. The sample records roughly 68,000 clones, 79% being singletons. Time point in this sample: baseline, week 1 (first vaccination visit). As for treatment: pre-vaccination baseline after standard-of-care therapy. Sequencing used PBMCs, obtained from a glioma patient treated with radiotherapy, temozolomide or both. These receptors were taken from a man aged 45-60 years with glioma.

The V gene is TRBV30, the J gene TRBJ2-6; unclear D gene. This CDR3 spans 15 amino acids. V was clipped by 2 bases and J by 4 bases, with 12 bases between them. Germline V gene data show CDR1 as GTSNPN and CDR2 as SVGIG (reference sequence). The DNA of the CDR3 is TGTGCCTGGAGTATTAGTTTGGGGGGGGCCAACGTCCTGACTTTC. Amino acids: CAWSISLGGANVLTF.

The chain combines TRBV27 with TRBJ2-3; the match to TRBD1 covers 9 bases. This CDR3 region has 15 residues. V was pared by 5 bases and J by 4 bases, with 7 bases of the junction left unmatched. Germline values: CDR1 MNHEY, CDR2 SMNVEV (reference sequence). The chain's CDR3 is CASSPGTGFSDTQYF. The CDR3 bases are TGTGCCAGCAGTCCAGGGACAGGGTTTTCAGATACGCAGTATTTT.

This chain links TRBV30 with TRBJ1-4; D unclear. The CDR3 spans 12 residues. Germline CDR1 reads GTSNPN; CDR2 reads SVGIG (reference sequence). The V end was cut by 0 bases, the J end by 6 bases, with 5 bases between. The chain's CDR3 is CAWSVRHEKLFF. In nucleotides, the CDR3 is TGTGCCTGGAGTGTACGCCATGAAAAACTGTTTTTT.

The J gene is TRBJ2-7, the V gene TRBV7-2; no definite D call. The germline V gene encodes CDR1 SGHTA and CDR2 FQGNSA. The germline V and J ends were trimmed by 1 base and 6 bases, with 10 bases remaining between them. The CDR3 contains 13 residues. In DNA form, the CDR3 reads TGTGCCAGCAGCTTAGGCGGCCGGCCCGAGCAGTACTTC. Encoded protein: CASSLGGRPEQYF.

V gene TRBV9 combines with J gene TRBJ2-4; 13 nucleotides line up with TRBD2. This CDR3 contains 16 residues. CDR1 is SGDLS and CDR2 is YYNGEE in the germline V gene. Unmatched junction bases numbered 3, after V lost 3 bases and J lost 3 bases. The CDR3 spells CASSAGTSGVKNIQYF. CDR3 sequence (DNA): TGTGCCAGCAGCGCCGGGACTAGCGGGGTCAAAAACATTCAGTACTTC. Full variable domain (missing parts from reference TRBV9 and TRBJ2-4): DSGVTQTPKHLITATGQRVTLRCSPRSGDLSVYWYQQSLDQGLQFLIQYYNGEERAKGNILERFSAQQFPDLHSELNLSSLELGDSALYFCASSAGTSGVKNIQYFGAGTRLSVL.

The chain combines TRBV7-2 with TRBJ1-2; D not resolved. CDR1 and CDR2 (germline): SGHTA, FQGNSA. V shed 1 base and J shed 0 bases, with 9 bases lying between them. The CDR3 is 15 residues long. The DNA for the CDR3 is TGTGCCAGCAGCTTAGGCCACCCCACTAACTATGGCTACACCTTC. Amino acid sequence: CASSLGHPTNYGYTF.

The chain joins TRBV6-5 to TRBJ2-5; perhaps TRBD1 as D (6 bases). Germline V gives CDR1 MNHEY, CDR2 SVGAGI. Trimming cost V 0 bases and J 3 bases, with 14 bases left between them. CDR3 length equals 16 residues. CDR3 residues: CASSYSGGVGKETQYF. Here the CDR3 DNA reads TGTGCCAGCAGTTACTCTGGGGGCGTAGGAAAAGAGACCCAGTACTTC.

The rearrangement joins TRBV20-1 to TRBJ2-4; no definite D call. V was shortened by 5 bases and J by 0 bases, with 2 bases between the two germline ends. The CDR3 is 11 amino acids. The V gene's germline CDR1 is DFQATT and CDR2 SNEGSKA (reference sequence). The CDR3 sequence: CSAAAKNIQYF. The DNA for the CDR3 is TGCAGTGCTGCAGCCAAAAACATTCAGTACTTC.

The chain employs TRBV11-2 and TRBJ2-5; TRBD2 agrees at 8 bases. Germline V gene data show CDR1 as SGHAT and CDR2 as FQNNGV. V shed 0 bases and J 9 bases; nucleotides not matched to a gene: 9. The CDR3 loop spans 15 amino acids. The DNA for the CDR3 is TGTGCCAGCAGCTTAGATGGGGGCCGGCGGGGGGCCCAGTACTTC. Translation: CASSLDGGRRGAQYF.

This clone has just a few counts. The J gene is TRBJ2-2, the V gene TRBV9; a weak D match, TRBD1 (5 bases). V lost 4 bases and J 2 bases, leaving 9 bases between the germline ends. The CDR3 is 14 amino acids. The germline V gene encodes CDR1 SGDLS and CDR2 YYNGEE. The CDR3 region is CASSTDINTGELFF. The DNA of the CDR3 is TGTGCCAGCAGCACGGACATTAACACCGGGGAGCTGTTTTTT.

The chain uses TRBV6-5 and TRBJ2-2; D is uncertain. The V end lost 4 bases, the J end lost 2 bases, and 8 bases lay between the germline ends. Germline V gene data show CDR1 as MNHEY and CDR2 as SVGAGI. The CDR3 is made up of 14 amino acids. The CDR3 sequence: CASSFTVNTGELFF. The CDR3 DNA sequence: TGTGCCAGCAGTTTCACAGTAAACACCGGGGAGCTGTTTTTT.

The CDR3 loop is CASSLPGLQVPEQYF. CDR3 DNA sequence: TGTGCCAGCAGCCTCCCGGGCCTCCAGGTTCCCGAGCAGTACTTC. This chain connects TRBV11-2 to TRBJ2-7; D gene unclear. Trimming removed 5 bases from V and 6 bases from J, with 20 bases in between. Germline V gene data show CDR1 as SGHAT and CDR2 as FQNNGV. The CDR3 is 15 amino acids. The variable domain in full, with the rest retrieved from reference TRBV11-2 and TRBJ2-7, is EAGVAQSPRYKIIEKRQSVAFWCNPISGHATLYWYQQILGQGPKLLIQFQNNGVVDDSQLPKDRFSAERLKGVDSTLKIQPAKLEDSAVYLCASSLPGLQVPEQYFGPGTRLTVT.

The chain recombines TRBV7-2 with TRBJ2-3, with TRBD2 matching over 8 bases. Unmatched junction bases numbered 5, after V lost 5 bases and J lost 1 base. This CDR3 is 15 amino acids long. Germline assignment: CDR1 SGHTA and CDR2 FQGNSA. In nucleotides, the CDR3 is TGTGCCAGCAGCCGCTGGCGGGGGGGCACAGATACGCAGTATTTT. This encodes CASSRWRGGTDTQYF.

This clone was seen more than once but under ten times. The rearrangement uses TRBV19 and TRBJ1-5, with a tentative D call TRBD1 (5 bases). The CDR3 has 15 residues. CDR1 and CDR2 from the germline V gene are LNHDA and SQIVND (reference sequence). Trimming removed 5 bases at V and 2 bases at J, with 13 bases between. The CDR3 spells CASSVPQGGNQPQHF. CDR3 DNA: TGTGCCAGTAGTGTTCCTCAGGGTGGCAATCAGCCCCAGCATTTT. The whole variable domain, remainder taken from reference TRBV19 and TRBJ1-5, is DGGITQSPKYLFRKEGQNVTLSCEQNLNHDAMYWYRQDPGQGLRLIYYSQIVNDFQKGDIAEGYSVSREKKESFPLTVTSAQKNPTAFYLCASSVPQGGNQPQHFGDGTRLSIL.

This CDR3 reads CASSENGFYGYTF. The CDR3 DNA reads as TGTGCCAGCAGTGAAAACGGTTTCTATGGCTACACCTTC. The chain carries TRBV6-1 and TRBJ1-2, with D unresolved. Trimming stripped 2 bases from V and 4 bases from J, with 8 bases between. Germline V lookup: CDR1 MNHNS, CDR2 SASEGT. The CDR3 contains 13 residues.

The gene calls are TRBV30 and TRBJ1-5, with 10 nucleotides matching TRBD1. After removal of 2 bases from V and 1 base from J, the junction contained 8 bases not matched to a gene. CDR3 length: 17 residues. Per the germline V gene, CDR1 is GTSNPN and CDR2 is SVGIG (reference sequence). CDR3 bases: TGTGCCTGGAGTCTCCGGGACAGGGGAGGGAGCAATCAGCCCCAGCATTTT. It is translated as CAWSLRDRGGSNQPQHF.

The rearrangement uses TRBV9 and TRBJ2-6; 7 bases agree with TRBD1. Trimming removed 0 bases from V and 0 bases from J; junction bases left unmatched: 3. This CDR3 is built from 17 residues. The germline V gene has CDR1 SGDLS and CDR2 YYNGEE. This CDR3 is CASSVGTGNSGANVLTF. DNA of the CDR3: TGTGCCAGCAGCGTAGGGACAGGAAACTCTGGGGCCAACGTCCTGACTTTC.